The 18 T cell receptor beta chains listed next were all sequenced from one sample in a study of shared clonotypes between healthy human individuals. Only in-frame clones appear in the TCRdb table, and some are missing; sequencing was by immunoSEQ multiplex PCR. The data show about 1 million clones, more than 60% seen once. What was sequenced was memory CD4+ T cells sorted from blood. As to subset: CD45RA-negative fraction. All receptors come from a man aged 18 to 30 in good health.

This chain uses TRBV9 with TRBJ1-6; tentative D call: TRBD1 (5 bases). Germline V gene lookup returns CDR1 SGDLS and CDR2 YYNGEE. V lost 3 bases and J 4 bases, leaving 8 bases between the germline ends. The CDR3 totals 14 residues. The CDR3 sequence: CASSGDLYNSPLHF. CDR3 coding DNA: TGTGCCAGCAGCGGGGACCTTTATAATTCACCCCTCCACTTT.

The rearrangement links TRBV7-6 to TRBJ1-4; TRBD1 is a possible D gene (6 bases). The length of the CDR3 is 14 residues. V was shortened by 3 bases and J by 12 bases, with 17 bases between the two germline ends. The germline V gene encodes CDR1 SGHVS and CDR2 FNYEAQ. For the CDR3, the DNA is TGTGCCAGCAGCTTGGGACACTACAAAGGAGAACTGTTTTTT. It translates to CASSLGHYKGELFF.

The chain joins TRBV30 to TRBJ2-1; no clear D. CDR1 and CDR2 from the germline V gene are GTSNPN and SVGIG (reference sequence). Trimming shortened V by 5 bases and J by 4 bases, and 3 bases separated the two germline ends. CDR3 length equals 10 residues. In DNA form, the CDR3 reads TGTGCCTGGCGTTACAATGAGCAGTTCTTC. This codes for CAWRYNEQFF.

As for this clone: The junction does not match germline at one end; this may be a read error. The rearrangement joins TRBV27 to TRBJ2-3, with a tentative D call TRBD1 (5 bases). The germline CDR1 and CDR2 sequences are MNHEY and SMNVEV (reference sequence). The length of the CDR3 is 14 residues. CDR3 sequence reads: CASSLVDSRDTQYF. CDR3 sequence (DNA): TGTGCCAGCAGTTTAGTTGACAGCAGAGATACGCAGTATTTT.

V and J are TRBV4-3 and TRBJ1-2; D uncertain. The CDR3 totals 13 residues. Germline V CDR1 and CDR2: LGHNA, YSLEER. The V end lost 0 bases, the J end lost 5 bases, and 7 bases lay between the germline ends. For the CDR3, the DNA is TGCGCCAGCAGCCAAGACCTAGAGTATGGCTACACCTTC. Protein sequence: CASSQDLEYGYTF.

The chain uses TRBV6-6 and TRBJ1-2; D is uncertain. The CDR3 totals 14 residues. CDR1 MNHNY and CDR2 SVGAGI come from the germline V gene (reference sequence). V lost 3 bases, J lost 8 bases, and 16 bases lay in between. The CDR3 DNA reads as TGTGCCAGCAGTTATCAGGAACCCCCTAAAGGCTACACCTTC. The encoded protein is CASSYQEPPKGYTF.

J is TRBJ2-5 and V is TRBV30; possible D gene TRBD1, 5 bases. The J call could be wrong; TRBJ2-7 is a better fit for the DNA end. From germline, CDR1 is GTSNPN and CDR2 SVGIG (reference sequence). The CDR3 is 13 amino acids. The CDR3 spells CACGQGSAYEQYF. CDR3 bases: TGTGCCTGCGGGCAGGGTTCAGCCTACGAGCAGTACTTC.

This clone came up a few times. The chain employs TRBV5-5 and TRBJ1-2; D remains unclear. Germline V gives CDR1 SGHKS, CDR2 YYEKEE (reference sequence). Trimming stripped 3 bases from V and 2 bases from J, with 5 bases between. This CDR3 has 12 amino acids. The CDR3 spells CASSSLNYGYTF. The CDR3, as DNA: TGTGCCAGCAGCTCTCTGAACTATGGCTACACCTTC.

With regard to this clone: The same CDR3 can be traced to other DNA sequences in this sample. V usage is TRBV30 and J usage is TRBJ1-2; a weak D match, TRBD1 (5 bases). CDR1 GTSNPN and CDR2 SVGIG come from the germline V gene (reference sequence). The V end was cut by 0 bases, the J end by 7 bases, with 12 bases between. The CDR3 sequence is 13 residues long. CDR3 amino acids: CAWSVRGDGGYTF. The CDR3 DNA follows: TGTGCCTGGAGTGTACGAGGGGACGGTGGCTACACCTTC.

To note about this clone: Other nucleotide sequences in the sample specify the same CDR3. The genes are TRBV20-1 and TRBJ2-7; a weak D match, TRBD2 (5 bases). From germline, CDR1 is DFQATT and CDR2 SNEGSKA (reference sequence). V dropped 6 bases and J dropped 4 bases, with 10 bases sitting between them. This CDR3 is 11 amino acids long. DNA of the CDR3: TGCAGTGCCGAGGGCGGGTACGAGCAGTACTTC. This encodes CSAEGGYEQYF.

The chain combines TRBV6-5 with TRBJ2-7; TRBD2 matches at 11 bases. Trimming took 5 bases from V and 7 from J; bases not matched to a gene: 7. From germline, CDR1 is MNHEY and CDR2 SVGAGI. The CDR3 spans 14 residues. This CDR3 is CASSALAGGHEQYF. CDR3 DNA sequence: TGTGCCAGCAGTGCCTTAGCGGGAGGGCATGAGCAGTACTTC.

This clone was recorded once. This rearrangement joins TRBV10-3 to TRBJ2-1, with D perhaps matching TRBD2 (6 bases). The V gene's germline CDR1 is ENHRY and CDR2 SYGVKD. V lost 3 bases, J lost 5 bases, and 17 bases lay in between. This CDR3 spans 16 amino acids. The CDR3 region is CAISESAGLGHNEQFF. CDR3 DNA: TGTGCCATCAGTGAATCGGCGGGACTCGGTCACAATGAGCAGTTCTTC.

This clone was seen a few times. The rearrangement links TRBV5-1 to TRBJ2-1; D remains unclear. The CDR3 has 16 amino acids. V was shortened by 2 bases and J by 4 bases, with 16 bases between the two germline ends. CDR1 SGHRS and CDR2 YFSETQ come from the germline V gene. The CDR3 is CASSFFAGSDYNEQFF. The CDR3 coding sequence is TGCGCCAGCAGCTTCTTCGCCGGCTCCGATTACAATGAGCAGTTCTTC.

This clone was seen many times. The chain recombines TRBV5-4 with TRBJ1-2, with 8 bases matching TRBD1. This CDR3 comprises 15 residues. V was clipped by 3 bases and J by 5 bases; unmatched bases: 9. Germline V gene data show CDR1 as SGHNT and CDR2 as YYREEE (reference sequence). DNA for the CDR3: TGTGCCAGCAGCTCCCGGCAGGGGGCTTGGTATGGCTACACCTTC. Its translation: CASSSRQGAWYGYTF. Combining the CDR3 with reference TRBV5-4 and TRBJ1-2 gives the whole variable domain ETGVTQSPTHLIKTRGQQVTLRCSSQSGHNTVSWYQQALGQGPQFIFQYYREEENGRGNFPPRFSGLQFPNYSSELNVNALELDDSALYLCASSSRQGAWYGYTFGSGTRLTVV.

The rearrangement uses TRBV19 and TRBJ2-3; the D call may be TRBD1 or TRBD2 (7 bases each). CDR3 length: 14 residues. The germline CDR1 and CDR2 sequences are LNHDA and SQIVND (reference sequence). V was clipped by 3 bases and J by 6 bases, with 13 bases between them. In DNA form, the CDR3 reads TGTGCCAGTAGTATTCAGGGGGGGGACGATACGCAGTATTTT. Its protein product is CASSIQGGDDTQYF.

This clone was found once. The J gene is TRBJ2-3, the V gene TRBV4-1, with TRBD2 identical over 11 bases. This CDR3 has 17 amino acids. Trimming removed 0 bases from V and 4 bases from J; junction bases left unmatched: 6. Germline V gives CDR1 MGHRA, CDR2 YSYEKL. The CDR3 loop is CASSQEISGGAADTQYF. The CDR3 bases are TGCGCCAGCAGCCAAGAAATTAGCGGGGGGGCCGCAGATACGCAGTATTTT.

CDR3 sequence reads: CAISDRGYGYTF. CDR3 bases: TGTGCCATCAGCGACAGGGGATATGGCTACACCTTC. This chain links TRBV10-3 with TRBJ1-2; 8 nucleotides match TRBD1. From germline, CDR1 is ENHRY and CDR2 SYGVKD. This CDR3 is 12 amino acids long. V gave up 6 bases and J gave up 5 bases; unmatched junction bases: 2.

The CDR3: CAWGDREDQYF. DNA of the CDR3: TGTGCCTGGGGGGACAGGGAAGACCAGTACTTC. The chain recombines TRBV30 with TRBJ2-5, with 9 bases fitting TRBD1. Germline values: CDR1 GTSNPN, CDR2 SVGIG (reference sequence). This CDR3 has 11 amino acids. The V gene end was trimmed by 5 bases and the J gene end by 10 bases; junction bases not matched to a gene: 5.